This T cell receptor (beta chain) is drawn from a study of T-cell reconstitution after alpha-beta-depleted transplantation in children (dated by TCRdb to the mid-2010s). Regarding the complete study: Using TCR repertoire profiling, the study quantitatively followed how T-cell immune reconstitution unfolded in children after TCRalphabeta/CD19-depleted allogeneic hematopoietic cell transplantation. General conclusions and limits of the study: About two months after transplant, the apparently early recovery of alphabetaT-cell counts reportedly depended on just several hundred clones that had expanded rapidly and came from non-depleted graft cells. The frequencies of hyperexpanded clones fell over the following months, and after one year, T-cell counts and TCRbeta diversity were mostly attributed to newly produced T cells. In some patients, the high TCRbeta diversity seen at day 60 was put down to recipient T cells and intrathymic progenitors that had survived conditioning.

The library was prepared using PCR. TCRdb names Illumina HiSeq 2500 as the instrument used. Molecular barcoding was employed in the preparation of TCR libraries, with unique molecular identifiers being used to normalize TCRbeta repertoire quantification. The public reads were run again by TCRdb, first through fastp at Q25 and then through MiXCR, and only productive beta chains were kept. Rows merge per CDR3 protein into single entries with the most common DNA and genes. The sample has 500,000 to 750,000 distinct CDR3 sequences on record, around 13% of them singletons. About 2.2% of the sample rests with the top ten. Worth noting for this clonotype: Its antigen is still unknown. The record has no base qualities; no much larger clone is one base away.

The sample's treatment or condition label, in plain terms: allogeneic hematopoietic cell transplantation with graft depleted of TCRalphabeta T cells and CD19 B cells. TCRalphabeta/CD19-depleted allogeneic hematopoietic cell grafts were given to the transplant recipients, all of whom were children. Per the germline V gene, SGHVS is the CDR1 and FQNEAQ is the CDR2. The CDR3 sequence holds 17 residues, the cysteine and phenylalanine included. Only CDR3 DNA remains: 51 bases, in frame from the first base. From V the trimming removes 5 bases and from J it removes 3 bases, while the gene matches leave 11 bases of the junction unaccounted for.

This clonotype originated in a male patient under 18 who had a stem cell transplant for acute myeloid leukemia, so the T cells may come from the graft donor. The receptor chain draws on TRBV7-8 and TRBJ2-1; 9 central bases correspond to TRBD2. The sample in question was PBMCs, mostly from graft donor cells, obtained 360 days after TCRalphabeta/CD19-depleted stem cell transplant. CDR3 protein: CASSPHSGTSFYNEQFF. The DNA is TGTGCCAGCAGCCCTCACTCCGGGACTAGCTTCTACAATGAGCAGTTCTTC. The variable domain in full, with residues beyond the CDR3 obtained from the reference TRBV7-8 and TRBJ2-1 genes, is GAGVSQSPRYKVAKRGQDVALRCDPISGHVSLFWYQQALGQGPEFLTYFQNEAQLDKSGLPSDRFFAERPEGSVSTLKIQRTQQEDSAVYLCASSPHSGTSFYNEQFFGPGTRLTVL.